The present T cell receptor beta chain was sequenced within a study of CD8 T cells in ankylosing spondylitis. About this clonotype: The antigen is not known.

Germline CDR1 reads MNHEY; CDR2 reads SMNVEV (reference sequence). The CDR3 sequence is 15 residues long. Trimming took off 4 bases at V and 2 bases at J, with 14 bases between the two ends. General observations from the study: Disease-linked clones bore a CD8+ phenotype, appearing relatively rarely in peripheral blood. Seven or eight highly homologous variants made up a TCR beta motif, and this motif appeared characteristic of ankylosing spondylitis blood.

Each CDR3 protein is one row after TCRdb ran MiXCR on the 5' RACE reads. The sample carries about 260,000 distinct CDR3 sequences, over 15% recorded once. V gene TRBV27 combines with J gene TRBJ1-2, with TRBD1 as a possible D gene (5 bases). The sample taken for sequencing was blood, either unsorted or a sorted T cell fraction (not recorded which). The receptor's source is a male donor with ankylosing spondylitis or in good health (not recorded which). CDR3 nucleotide sequence: TGTGCCAGCAGTTCGGGGGAAGGTAGGAACTATGGCTACACCTTC. Translating gives CASSSGEGRNYGYTF.